These 29 T cell receptor beta chains came from one sample sequenced in a study of blood T cells in healthy people across ages (dated by TCRdb to between 2015 and 2016). The method behind the library was 5' RACE. Sequencer: Illumina HiSeq 2500. A second PCR of about 6 to 12 cycles was run with a J-beta primer mix and a sample-barcoded 5' primer. TCRdb itself trimmed the public reads at Q25 with fastp, ran MiXCR and retained productive beta chains. Merged by CDR3 protein, the rows form single entries marked with the most common genes and DNA. A total of 760,000 or so distinct CDR3 sequences appear in this sample, roughly 25% of them only once. The ten largest clones represent 9.4% of the sample. These sequences were also reported in another study, on T cells of mothers and their children.

Source material: blood. All receptors come from a boy aged 10-17 years in good health.

V usage is TRBV7-2 and J usage is TRBJ2-2; D may correspond to TRBD1 or TRBD2 (6 bases each). There are 15 residues in the CDR3. Germline V gene lookup returns CDR1 SGHTA and CDR2 FQGNSA. V lost 3 bases to trimming and J lost 5 bases, with 13 bases between them. In nucleotides, the CDR3 is TGTGCCAGCAGCTTGGGGGCGGGGTTGACCGGGGAGCTGTTTTTT. This gives the protein CASSLGAGLTGELFF.

A few counts support this clonotype. The V and J genes are TRBV5-4 and TRBJ2-6; 9 bases are a match to TRBD2. The germline V gene has CDR1 SGHNT and CDR2 YYREEE (reference sequence). V shed 0 bases and J 6 bases; nucleotides not matched to a gene: 7. This CDR3 contains 17 residues. CDR3 sequence reads: CASSLGSGRPQANVLTF. CDR3 in DNA: TGTGCCAGCAGCTTGGGAAGCGGGAGGCCCCAGGCCAACGTCCTGACTTTC.

As concerns this clonotype: Since a much larger clone is just one base distant, this may be a read error. V and J are TRBV7-8 and TRBJ1-4; the D is unclear. CDR1 is SGHVS and CDR2 is FQNEAQ in the germline V gene. Trimming shortened V by 1 base and J by 6 bases, and 12 bases separated the two germline ends. CDR3 size: 15 residues. The CDR3 here is CASSLGGRADEKLFF. The DNA for the CDR3 is TGTGCCAGCAGCTTAGGGGGTCGAGCTGATGAAAAACTGTTTTTT.

CDR3 protein: CASSQDPGLANEQYF. The CDR3 DNA sequence: TGCGCCAGCAGCCAAGACCCGGGGCTGGCGAACGAGCAGTACTTC. The rearrangement links TRBV4-1 to TRBJ2-7; possibly TRBD1 or TRBD2 for D (5 bases each). The CDR3 covers 15 residues. In germline, CDR1 is MGHRA, CDR2 YSYEKL. The V gene lost 0 bases and the J gene lost 5 bases, with 14 bases spanning the gap.

The chain combines TRBV20-1 with TRBJ2-3; possible D gene TRBD1, 6 bases. Germline V gives CDR1 DFQATT, CDR2 SNEGSKA (reference sequence). Trimming removed 2 bases at V and 1 base at J, with 10 bases between. The CDR3 runs 14 residues. The CDR3: CSARPQGGTDTQYF. The DNA of the CDR3 is TGCAGTGCTAGACCACAGGGAGGCACAGATACGCAGTATTTT.

This clonotype was counted between two and nine times. The genes are TRBV20-1 and TRBJ2-4; D not resolved. The CDR3 length is 17 residues. V gave up 0 bases and J gave up 3 bases, with 18 bases separating them. The germline gives CDR1 DFQATT, CDR2 SNEGSKA (reference sequence). The CDR3 DNA reads TGCAGTGCTAGAGATATGGGTAGCAGTTTAGGCAAAAACATTCAGTACTTC. Translating gives CSARDMGSSLGKNIQYF.

This CDR3 reads CASSLVLSGSTDTQYF. The CDR3 DNA reads as TGTGCCAGCAGCTTAGTTCTTAGCGGGAGCACAGATACGCAGTATTTT. The chain is built from TRBV7-9 and TRBJ2-3; 7 bases map to TRBD2. Trimming removed 1 base from V and 0 bases from J; junction bases left unmatched: 4. This CDR3 region has 16 residues. Germline-derived CDR1 and CDR2 are SEHNR and FQNEAQ (reference sequence).

This clonotype has a handful of counts. Relative to the germline gene, one junction end is altered; a read error may explain this. The chain links TRBV5-6 to TRBJ2-5, with D unresolved. The end of the DNA is better explained by TRBJ2-7, so the J call may be wrong. Germline values: CDR1 SGHDT, CDR2 YYEEEE. The CDR3 spans 14 residues. CDR3 bases: TGTGCCAGCAGCTTGGCAGCGAGCTCCTGCGAGCAGTACTTC. This translates into CASSLAASSCEQYF.

The chain recombines TRBV7-2 with TRBJ2-1, with D unclear. The germline V gene encodes CDR1 SGHTA and CDR2 FQGNSA. The CDR3 runs to 14 residues. Trimming took off 4 bases at V and 4 bases at J, with 11 bases between the two ends. The CDR3 region has the DNA TGTGCCAGCAGCTACGCGCTCCTTTACAATGAGCAGTTCTTC. Its translation is CASSYALLYNEQFF.

V gene TRBV3-1 combines with J gene TRBJ2-1; D may be TRBD2 (6 bases). Germline assignment: CDR1 LGHDT and CDR2 YNNKEL (reference sequence). V lost 4 bases and J 3 bases, leaving 10 bases between the germline ends. The CDR3 totals 14 residues. CDR3 residues: CASSRKAGYNEQFF. The DNA of the CDR3 is TGTGCCAGCAGCCGGAAAGCGGGCTACAATGAGCAGTTCTTC.

The chain couples TRBV20-1 to TRBJ2-1; maybe TRBD2 (6 bases). V was clipped by 6 bases and J by 1 base, with 13 bases between them. The length of the CDR3 is 14 residues. CDR1 is DFQATT and CDR2 is SNEGSKA in the germline V gene (reference sequence). The CDR3 region is CSALARYSYNEQFF. CDR3 nucleotides: TGCAGTGCCCTAGCGCGCTATTCCTACAATGAGCAGTTCTTC.

The genes are TRBV7-9 and TRBJ2-7, with 7 bases aligning to TRBD2. Losses at the gene ends were 1 base for V and 4 bases for J; bases not matched to a gene: 4. The CDR3 runs 14 residues. Germline values: CDR1 SEHNR, CDR2 FQNEAQ (reference sequence). The CDR3 loop is CASSLVLAEYEQYF. Here the CDR3 DNA reads TGTGCCAGCAGCTTAGTTCTAGCGGAATACGAGCAGTACTTC.

This rearrangement joins TRBV6-2 or TRBV6-3 to TRBJ2-7; perhaps TRBD1 as D (6 bases). The CDR3 is made up of 15 amino acids. V shed 6 bases and J shed 6 bases, with 21 bases lying between them. Germline CDR1 is MNHEY and CDR2 is SVGEGT. This CDR3 reads CASSFQDRAQFEQYF. DNA for the CDR3: TGTGCCAGCAGCTTCCAGGACAGAGCTCAGTTCGAGCAGTACTTC.

The chain uses TRBV7-9 and TRBJ1-2; TRBD1 aligns across 9 bases. Trimming cost V 1 base and J 7 bases; bases outside gene matches: 4. The germline CDR1 and CDR2 sequences are SEHNR and FQNEAQ (reference sequence). This CDR3 comprises 14 residues. The CDR3 is CASSLVGTGSGYTF. The CDR3, as DNA: TGTGCCAGCAGCTTAGTTGGGACAGGGTCTGGCTACACCTTC. The variable domain in full, completed from reference TRBV7-9 and TRBJ1-2, reads DTGVSQNPRHKITKRGQNVTFRCDPISEHNRLYWYRQTLGQGPEFLTYFQNEAQLEKSRLLSDRFSAERPKGSFSTLEIQRTEQGDSAMYLCASSLVGTGSGYTFGSGTRLTVV.

The chain employs TRBV4-1 and TRBJ2-7, with 9 bases aligning to TRBD2. Germline trimming cut 4 bases from V and 2 bases from J; bases unmatched to any gene: 15. Germline V gives CDR1 MGHRA, CDR2 YSYEKL. This CDR3 has 18 amino acids. In DNA form, the CDR3 reads TGCGCCAGCAGCCCCAGAACTAGCGGGCCCTCTCTCACCTACGAGCAGTACTTC. Its protein is CASSPRTSGPSLTYEQYF.

This clonotype was observed at least ten times. This chain joins TRBV7-2 and TRBJ2-1, with 13 bases matching TRBD2. The CDR3 length is 15 residues. Germline CDR1 is SGHTA and CDR2 is FQGNSA. J was trimmed by 5 bases and V by 4 bases; bases with no gene match: 2. CDR3 sequence reads: CASSSGTSGDNEQFF. In nucleotides, the CDR3 is TGTGCCAGCAGCTCCGGGACTAGCGGGGACAATGAGCAGTTCTTC.

This clonotype occurred a few times. The chain has TRBV29-1 and TRBJ1-1, with no clear D. The CDR3 length is 14 residues. V lost 2 bases, J lost 0 bases, and 10 bases lay in between. Germline loops: CDR1 SQVTM, CDR2 ANQGSEA. The CDR3 loop is CSVEPSDMNTEAFF. The CDR3, as DNA: TGCAGCGTTGAACCCAGTGACATGAACACTGAAGCTTTCTTT.

This clonotype occurred a few times. This chain uses TRBV20-1 with TRBJ2-7; TRBD1 matches 7 bases. This CDR3 comprises 15 residues. Germline V lookup: CDR1 DFQATT, CDR2 SNEGSKA (reference sequence). J lost 0 bases, V lost 0 bases, and 5 bases had no gene match. In DNA, the CDR3 is TGCAGTGCTAGAGAGGGACAGAAGAGCTCCTACGAGCAGTACTTC. As protein: CSAREGQKSSYEQYF.

This clonotype has just a few counts. The V gene is TRBV12-3 or TRBV12-4, the J gene TRBJ1-2, with 9 positions matching TRBD1. J gave up 0 bases and V 6 bases, and 5 bases lay outside the gene matches. The CDR3 is 15 residues long. The DNA of the CDR3 is TGTGCCAGCAGGGGACAGGGCTCTACTAACTATGGCTACACCTTC. Translating it yields CASRGQGSTNYGYTF.

The V call is TRBV11-2, the J call TRBJ2-5; TRBD2 agrees at 14 bases. This CDR3 contains 16 residues. V gave up 5 bases and J gave up 5 bases; unmatched junction bases: 7. Germline V gene data show CDR1 as SGHAT and CDR2 as FQNNGV. CDR3 in DNA: TGTGCCAGCAGCCAGACTAGCGGGAGGGCCGAGGAGACCCAGTACTTC. Encoded protein: CASSQTSGRAEETQYF.

This clonotype showed up just a few times. This chain connects TRBV12-3 or TRBV12-4 to TRBJ2-5; 7 nucleotides line up with TRBD2. TRBJ2-1 matches the DNA end more closely, so the J call is doubtful. This CDR3 has 15 residues. The CDR3 DNA reads TGTGCCAGCAGTTTAGCGCGGGCGGGAGTGTTAGAGCAGTTCTTC. This sequence encodes CASSLARAGVLEQFF.

This clonotype was counted a few times. This chain uses TRBV15 with TRBJ1-6; a possible D gene is TRBD1 (5 bases). The CDR3 spans 18 residues. V was clipped by 0 bases and J by 5 bases, with 17 bases between them. Germline CDR1 LNHNV, CDR2 YYDKDF (reference sequence). The CDR3 loop is CATSRDLPGQSDNSPLHF. CDR3 coding DNA: TGTGCCACCAGCAGAGATTTGCCAGGGCAGTCGGATAATTCACCCCTCCACTTT.

A few counts support this clonotype. The chain employs TRBV7-2 and TRBJ1-1; the match to TRBD1 covers 12 bases. Germline values: CDR1 SGHTA, CDR2 FQGNSA. The CDR3 is 17 amino acids. V lost 4 bases and J lost 4; bases outside the gene matches: 10. The CDR3 loop is CASSSFPGQGAGTEAFF. As DNA, the CDR3 is TGTGCCAGCAGCTCATTCCCGGGACAGGGGGCGGGCACTGAAGCTTTCTTT.

Only a few counts were recorded for this clonotype. The chain recombines TRBV12-3 or TRBV12-4 with TRBJ2-5, with D maybe TRBD2 (5 bases). The J call may be mistaken, given a closer DNA end match to TRBJ2-7. The CDR3 consists of 15 residues. CDR3 DNA: TGTGCCAGCAGTTTTCTGGGAGCCCTTAACTACGAGCAGTACTTC. As protein: CASSFLGALNYEQYF.

A few counts support this clonotype. The chain couples TRBV7-2 to TRBJ2-1, with TRBD1 identical over 10 bases. From germline, CDR1 is SGHTA and CDR2 FQGNSA. The CDR3 has 15 amino acids. The J segment lost 3 bases and the V segment lost 7 bases, leaving 6 bases of the junction unmatched. The CDR3 DNA follows: TGTGCCAGCACCTCCGACAGGGGGCACTACAATGAGCAGTTCTTC. Translating gives CASTSDRGHYNEQFF.

This clonotype appeared a few times. The rearrangement joins TRBV5-1 to TRBJ2-2, with D hard to call. Trimming stripped 1 base from V and 7 bases from J, with 2 bases between. This CDR3 is 11 amino acids long. In germline, CDR1 is SGHRS, CDR2 YFSETQ. The CDR3 spells CASSLIGELFF. CDR3 nucleotides: TGCGCCAGCAGCTTGATCGGGGAGCTGTTTTTT.

The gene calls are TRBV5-1 and TRBJ2-7; tentative D call: TRBD1 (6 bases). Trimming left V 3 bases short and J 5 bases short, with 18 bases between. The CDR3 contains 15 residues. The germline V gene encodes CDR1 SGHRS and CDR2 YFSETQ. The CDR3 reads CASSSQQGYGDEQYF. Written as DNA, the CDR3 is TGCGCCAGCAGCTCTCAACAGGGATATGGAGACGAGCAGTACTTC.

The chain uses TRBV20-1 and TRBJ2-1; 8 nucleotides align to TRBD2. Unmatched junction bases numbered 2, after V lost 3 bases and J lost 4 bases. Germline values: CDR1 DFQATT, CDR2 SNEGSKA (reference sequence). This CDR3 is built from 13 residues. CDR3 region: CSARKRGYNEQFF. DNA for the CDR3: TGCAGTGCTAGGAAGCGGGGGTACAATGAGCAGTTCTTC.

In its sample, this clonotype was seen a few times. The chain's CDR3 is CASSPRTLTTETQYF. CDR3 nucleotide sequence: TGTGCCAGCAGCCCAAGGACTCTTACGACCGAGACCCAGTACTTC. This rearrangement joins TRBV3-1 to TRBJ2-1; perhaps TRBD2 as D (5 bases). The DNA end lines up better with TRBJ2-5; the J call may be wrong. The CDR3 is made up of 15 amino acids. Per germline, CDR1 LGHDT and CDR2 YNNKEL (reference sequence).